This T cell receptor (beta chain) derives from a study of CD8+CD57+ T cells in acquired aplastic anemia. Overall study: Sorted CD4+ and CD8+ cells gave a mean 3.2 ug DNA, range roughly 0.2 to 27.4 ug. As sequenced from healthy donors, CD4+ cells averaged about 10 million reads.

Broader study findings: Patients and controls shared roughly 30 CD8+ CDR3 sequences, which appeared highly expressed in patients and within their immunodominant clones. Levels of CD8+ Simpson's diversity were not significantly distinct in patients versus controls.

Profiling of TCR beta VDJ combinations and CDR3 sequences used genomic DNA as template. TCRdb fed the reads into MiXCR, producing one record per CDR3 protein. Of hundreds of thousands of distinct CDR3 sequences in the sample, about two thirds were seen once. V gave up 6 bases and J gave up 7 bases; unmatched junction bases: 11. The CDR3 is 14 amino acids. Looked up from germline, CDR1 is SNHLY and CDR2 is FYNNEI. Concerning this clonotype: Its antigen remains unknown.

The sample consisted of sorted CD4+, CD8+, or CD8+CD57+ T cells (not recorded which) from PBMCs. This clonotype was sampled from a human donor in good health, serving as a control. This chain uses TRBV2 with TRBJ2-7, with 8 bases fitting TRBD2. The CDR3 DNA reads as TGTGCCAGCAGCCTACGAGCGGGGGCTGGGGAGCAGTACTTC. Translating it yields CASSLRAGAGEQYF.